This TCR beta chain appears in the sequencing data of a study of blood T cell repertoires in COVID-19. Study overall: PBMCs, B-cell-depleted T cells, or T cells were the source of the cDNA or gDNA that made up the material.

Authors' methods: Nucleated cell number was recorded as an estimate derived from reference gene primer amplification. Sequencing used immunoSEQ multiplex PCR; TCRdb keeps in-frame clones, though not all of them. V and J calls and clone size follow that table, whereas D and trimming were derived from the DNA. The profile shows 300,000 or so clones, more than 90% of them singletons. Recruits, aged about 18 to 89 years, lived in approximately 26 US areas. Cohort 3 donors counted as recovered after two negative PCRs, clearance, or resolved symptoms. Input material: PBMCs or T cells enriched from blood (not recorded which). The sequence came from a man aged 55 to 69 who had recovered from COVID-19.

The CDR3 nucleotides are TGCGCCAGCAGCTTGGTGGAGGGTTTGCACGAGCAGTACTTC. It specifies CASSLVEGLHEQYF. The gene calls are TRBV5-1 and TRBJ2-7; a weak D match, TRBD2 (6 bases). The germline V gene encodes CDR1 SGHRS and CDR2 YFSETQ. This CDR3 contains 14 residues. V shed 0 bases and J shed 5 bases, with 12 bases lying between them.